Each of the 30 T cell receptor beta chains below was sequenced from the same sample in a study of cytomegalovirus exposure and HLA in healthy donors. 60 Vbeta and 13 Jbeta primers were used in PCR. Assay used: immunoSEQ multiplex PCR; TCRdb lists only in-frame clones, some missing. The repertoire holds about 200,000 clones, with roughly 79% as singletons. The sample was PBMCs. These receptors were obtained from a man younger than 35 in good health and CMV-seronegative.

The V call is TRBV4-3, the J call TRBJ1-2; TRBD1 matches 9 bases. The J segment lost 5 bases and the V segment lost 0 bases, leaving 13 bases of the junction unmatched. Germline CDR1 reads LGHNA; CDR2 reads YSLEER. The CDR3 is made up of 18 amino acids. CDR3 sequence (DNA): TGCGCCAGCAGCCAAGAAGTCGGACAGGGGTTACTGAGGTATGGCTACACCTTC. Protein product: CASSQEVGQGLLRYGYTF.

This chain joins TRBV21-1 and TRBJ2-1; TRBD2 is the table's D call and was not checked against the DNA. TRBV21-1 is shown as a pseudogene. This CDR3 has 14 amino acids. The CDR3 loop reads CASSKAGNYNEQFF. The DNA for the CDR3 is TGTGCCAGCAGCAAAGCCGGGAACTACAATGAGCAGTTCTTC.

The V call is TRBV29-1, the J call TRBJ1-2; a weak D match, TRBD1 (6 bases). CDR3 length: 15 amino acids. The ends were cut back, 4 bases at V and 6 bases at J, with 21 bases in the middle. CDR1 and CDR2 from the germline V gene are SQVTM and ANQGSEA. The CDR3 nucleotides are TGCAGCGTTGCACCTCCAGGGGATCCACTAAATGGCTACACCTTC. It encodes CSVAPPGDPLNGYTF. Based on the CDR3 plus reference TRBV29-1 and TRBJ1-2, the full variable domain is SAVISQKPSRDICQRGTSLTIQCQVDSQVTMMFWYRQQPGQSLTLIATANQGSEATYESGFVIDKFPISRPNLTFSTLTVSNMSPEDSSIYLCSVAPPGDPLNGYTFGSGTRLTVV.

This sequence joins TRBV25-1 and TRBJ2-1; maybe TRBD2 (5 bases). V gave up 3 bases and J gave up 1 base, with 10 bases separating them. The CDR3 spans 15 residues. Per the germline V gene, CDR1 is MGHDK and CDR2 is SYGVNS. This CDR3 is CASSDPRESYNEQFF. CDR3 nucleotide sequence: TGTGCCAGCAGTGACCCCCGGGAATCCTACAATGAGCAGTTCTTC.

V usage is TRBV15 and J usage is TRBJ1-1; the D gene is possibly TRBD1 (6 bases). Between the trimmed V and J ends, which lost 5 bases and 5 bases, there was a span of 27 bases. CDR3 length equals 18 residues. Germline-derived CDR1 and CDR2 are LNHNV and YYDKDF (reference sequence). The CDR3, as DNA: TGTGCCACCAGCGGGGGGGTTCGGGGGGCGAATACGGGTACTGAAGCTTTCTTT. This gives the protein CATSGGVRGANTGTEAFF.

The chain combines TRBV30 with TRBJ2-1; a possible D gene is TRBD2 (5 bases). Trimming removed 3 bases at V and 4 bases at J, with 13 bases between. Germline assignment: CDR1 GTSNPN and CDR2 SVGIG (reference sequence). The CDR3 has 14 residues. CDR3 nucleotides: TGTGCCTGGAGGGGGAGCGGACCTTACAATGAGCAGTTCTTC. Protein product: CAWRGSGPYNEQFF.

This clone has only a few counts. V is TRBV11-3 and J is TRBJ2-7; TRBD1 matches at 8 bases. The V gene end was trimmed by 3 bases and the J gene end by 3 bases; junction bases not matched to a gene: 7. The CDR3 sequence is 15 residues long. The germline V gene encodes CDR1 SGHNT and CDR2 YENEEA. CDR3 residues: CASSLAGTGDYEQYF. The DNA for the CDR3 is TGTGCCAGCAGCTTGGCCGGGACAGGAGACTACGAGCAGTACTTC.

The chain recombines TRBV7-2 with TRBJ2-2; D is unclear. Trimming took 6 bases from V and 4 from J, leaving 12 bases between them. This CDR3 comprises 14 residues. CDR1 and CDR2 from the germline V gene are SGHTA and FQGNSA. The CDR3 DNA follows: TGTGCCAGCAGACCGGGTCTACTCACCGGGGAGCTGTTTTTT. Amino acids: CASRPGLLTGELFF.

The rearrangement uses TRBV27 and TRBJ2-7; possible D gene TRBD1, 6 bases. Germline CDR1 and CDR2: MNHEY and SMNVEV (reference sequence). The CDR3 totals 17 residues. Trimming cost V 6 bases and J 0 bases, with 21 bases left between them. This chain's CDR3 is CASSSSVGALSSYEQYF. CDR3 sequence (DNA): TGTGCCAGCAGCTCTAGTGTGGGGGCCCTGAGCTCCTACGAGCAGTACTTC.

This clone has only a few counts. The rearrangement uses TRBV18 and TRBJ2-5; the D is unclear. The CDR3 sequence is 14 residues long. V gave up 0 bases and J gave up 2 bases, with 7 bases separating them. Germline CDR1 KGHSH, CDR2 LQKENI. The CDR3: CASSPPATQETQYF. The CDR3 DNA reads TGTGCCAGCTCACCACCCGCGACTCAAGAGACCCAGTACTTC.

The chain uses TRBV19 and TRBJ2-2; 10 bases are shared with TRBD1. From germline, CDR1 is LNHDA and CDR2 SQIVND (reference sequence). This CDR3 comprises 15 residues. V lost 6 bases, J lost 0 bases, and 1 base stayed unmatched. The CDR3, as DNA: TGTGCCAGTAGGGACAGGGGGACGAACACCGGGGAGCTGTTTTTT. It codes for CASRDRGTNTGELFF.

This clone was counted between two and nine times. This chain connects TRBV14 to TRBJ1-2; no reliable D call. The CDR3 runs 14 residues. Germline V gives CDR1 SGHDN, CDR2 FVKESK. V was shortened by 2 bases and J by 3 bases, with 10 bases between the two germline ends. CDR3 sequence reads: CASSQIGIYYGYTF. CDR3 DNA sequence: TGTGCCAGCAGCCAAATCGGGATTTACTATGGCTACACCTTC.

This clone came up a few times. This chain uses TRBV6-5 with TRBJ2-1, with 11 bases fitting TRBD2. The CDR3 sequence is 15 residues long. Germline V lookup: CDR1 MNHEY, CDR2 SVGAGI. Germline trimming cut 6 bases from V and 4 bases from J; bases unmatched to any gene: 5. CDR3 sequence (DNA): TGTGCCAGCAGCTCCGGGACTAGCGGTTACAATGAGCAGTTCTTC. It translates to CASSSGTSGYNEQFF.

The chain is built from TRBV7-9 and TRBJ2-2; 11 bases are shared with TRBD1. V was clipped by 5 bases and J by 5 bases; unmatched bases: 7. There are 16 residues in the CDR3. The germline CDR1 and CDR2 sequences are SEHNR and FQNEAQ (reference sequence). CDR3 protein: CASSPGGTGGTGELFF. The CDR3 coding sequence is TGTGCCAGCAGCCCCGGTGGGACAGGGGGAACCGGGGAGCTGTTTTTT.

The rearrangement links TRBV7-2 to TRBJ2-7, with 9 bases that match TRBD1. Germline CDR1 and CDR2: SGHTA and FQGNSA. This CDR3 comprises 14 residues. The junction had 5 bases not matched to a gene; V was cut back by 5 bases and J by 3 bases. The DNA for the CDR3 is TGTGCCAGCAGCCGGGACAGGGTTAGCTACGAGCAGTACTTC. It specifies CASSRDRVSYEQYF.

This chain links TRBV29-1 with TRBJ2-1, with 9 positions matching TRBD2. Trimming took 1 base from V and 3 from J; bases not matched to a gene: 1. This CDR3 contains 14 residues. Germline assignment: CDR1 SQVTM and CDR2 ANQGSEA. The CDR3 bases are TGCAGCGTTGAAGTAGCGGGAGTCTACAATGAGCAGTTCTTC. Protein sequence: CSVEVAGVYNEQFF.

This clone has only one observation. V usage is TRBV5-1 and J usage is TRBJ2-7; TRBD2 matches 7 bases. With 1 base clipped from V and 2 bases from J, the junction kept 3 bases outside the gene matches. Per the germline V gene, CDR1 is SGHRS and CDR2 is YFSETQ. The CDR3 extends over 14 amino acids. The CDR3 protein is CASSLSGTPYEQYF. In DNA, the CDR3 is TGCGCCAGCAGCTTGAGCGGGACCCCCTACGAGCAGTACTTC. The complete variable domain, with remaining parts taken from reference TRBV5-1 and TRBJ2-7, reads KAGVTQTPRYLIKTRGQQVTLSCSPISGHRSVSWYQQTPGQGLQFLFEYFSETQRNKGNFPGRFSGRQFSNSRSEMNVSTLELGDSALYLCASSLSGTPYEQYFGPGTRLTVT.

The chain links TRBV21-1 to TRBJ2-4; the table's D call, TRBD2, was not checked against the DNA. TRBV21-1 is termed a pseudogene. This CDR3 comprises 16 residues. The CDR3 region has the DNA TGTGCCAGCAGCAATGGAGCGGAGCCAGCCAAAAACATTCAGTACTTC. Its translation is CASSNGAEPAKNIQYF.

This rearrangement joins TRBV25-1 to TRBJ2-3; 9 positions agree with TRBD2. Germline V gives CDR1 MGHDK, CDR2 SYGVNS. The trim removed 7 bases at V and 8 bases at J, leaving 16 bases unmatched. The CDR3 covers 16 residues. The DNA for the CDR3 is TGTGCCAGCATACCTAGCGGGGCTGCCATTCCGGTTACGCAGTATTTT. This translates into CASIPSGAAIPVTQYF.

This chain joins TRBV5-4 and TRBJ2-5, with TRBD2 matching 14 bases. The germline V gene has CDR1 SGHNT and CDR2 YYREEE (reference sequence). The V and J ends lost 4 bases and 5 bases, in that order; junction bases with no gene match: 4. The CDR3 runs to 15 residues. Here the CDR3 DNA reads TGTGCCAGCAGCCCGGGACTAGCGGGAGAGGAGACCCAGTACTTC. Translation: CASSPGLAGEETQYF.

CDR3 amino acids: CASSTGTGFAEAFF. The CDR3 nucleotides read TGTGCCAGCAGCACCGGGACAGGGTTCGCTGAAGCTTTCTTT. The chain joins TRBV7-9 to TRBJ1-1; TRBD1 matches 9 bases. V lost 5 bases and J lost 6; bases outside the gene matches: 7. Looked up from germline, CDR1 is SEHNR and CDR2 is FQNEAQ (reference sequence). The CDR3 is made up of 14 amino acids.

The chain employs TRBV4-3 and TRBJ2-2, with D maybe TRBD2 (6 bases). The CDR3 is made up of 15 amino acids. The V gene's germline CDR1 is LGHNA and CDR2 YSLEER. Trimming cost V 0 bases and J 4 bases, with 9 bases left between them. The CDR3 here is CASSQEVGSTGELFF. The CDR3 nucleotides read TGCGCCAGCAGCCAAGAGGTCGGGAGCACCGGGGAGCTGTTTTTT.

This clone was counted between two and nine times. CDR3 region: CASNPDRGRSEAFF. The CDR3 DNA reads TGTGCCAGTAATCCCGACAGGGGCAGATCTGAAGCTTTCTTT. This sequence joins TRBV19 and TRBJ1-1; 8 bases line up with TRBD1. J was trimmed by 6 bases and V by 7 bases; bases with no gene match: 10. The CDR3 sequence is 14 residues long. Germline CDR1 and CDR2: LNHDA and SQIVND (reference sequence).

CDR3 residues: CASSPESYGYTF. In DNA form, the CDR3 reads TGTGCCAGCTCACCAGAGAGCTATGGCTACACCTTC. This chain joins TRBV18 and TRBJ1-2; D gene unclear. Trimming pared 2 bases from V and 4 bases from J, leaving 5 bases between. The CDR3 extends over 12 amino acids. CDR1 is KGHSH, CDR2 LQKENI, per germline.

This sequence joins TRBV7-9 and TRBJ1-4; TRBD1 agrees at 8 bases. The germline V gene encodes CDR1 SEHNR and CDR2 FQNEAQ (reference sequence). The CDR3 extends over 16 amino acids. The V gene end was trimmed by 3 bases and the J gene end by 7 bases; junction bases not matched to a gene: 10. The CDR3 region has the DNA TGTGCCAGCAGCTTTCACGGCGGACAGGGCAGTGAAAAACTGTTTTTT. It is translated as CASSFHGGQGSEKLFF.

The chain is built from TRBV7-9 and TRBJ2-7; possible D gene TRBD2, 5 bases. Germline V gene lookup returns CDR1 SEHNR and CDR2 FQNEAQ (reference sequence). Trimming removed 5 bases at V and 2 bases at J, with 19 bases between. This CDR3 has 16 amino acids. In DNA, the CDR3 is TGTGCCAGCAGCACAGCCCTAGCTGTTGTCACCTACGAGCAGTACTTC. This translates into CASSTALAVVTYEQYF.

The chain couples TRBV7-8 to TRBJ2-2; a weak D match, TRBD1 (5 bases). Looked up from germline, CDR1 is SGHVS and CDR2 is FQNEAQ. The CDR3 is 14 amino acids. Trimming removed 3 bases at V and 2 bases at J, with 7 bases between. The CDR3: CASSFDRNTGELFF. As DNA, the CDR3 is TGTGCCAGCAGCTTCGACAGAAACACCGGGGAGCTGTTTTTT.

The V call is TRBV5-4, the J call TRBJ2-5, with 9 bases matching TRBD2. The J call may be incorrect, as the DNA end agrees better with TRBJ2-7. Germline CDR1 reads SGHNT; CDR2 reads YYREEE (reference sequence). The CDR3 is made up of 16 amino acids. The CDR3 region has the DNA TGTGCCAGCAGCCCGAGCGGGGCTAGCGGGGACTACGAGCAGTACTTC. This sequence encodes CASSPSGASGDYEQYF.

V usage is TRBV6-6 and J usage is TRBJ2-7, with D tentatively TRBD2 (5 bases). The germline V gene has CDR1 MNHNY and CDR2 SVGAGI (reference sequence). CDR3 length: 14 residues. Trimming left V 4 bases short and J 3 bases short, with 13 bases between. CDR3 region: CASSLLENFYEQYF. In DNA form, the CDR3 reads TGTGCCAGCAGTTTACTAGAGAACTTCTACGAGCAGTACTTC.

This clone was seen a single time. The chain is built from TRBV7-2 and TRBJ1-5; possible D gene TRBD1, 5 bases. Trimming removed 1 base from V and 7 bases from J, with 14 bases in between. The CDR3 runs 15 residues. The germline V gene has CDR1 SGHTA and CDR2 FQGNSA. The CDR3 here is CASSLGSGDNQPQHF. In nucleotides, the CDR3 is TGTGCCAGCAGCTTAGGGTCGGGGGATAACCAGCCCCAGCATTTT.